This TCR beta chain was profiled in a study of shared clonotypes between healthy human individuals (dated by TCRdb to between 2020 and 2021). Background on the whole study: Three men and a couple of women, aged 18 to 49 years, made up the cohort. To estimate repertoire size and how much clonotype sharing occurs between individuals, the study deeply sequenced the blood TCR repertoires of several healthy adults. For each donor, three plates each were used for CD4 naive and CD4 memory, two plates were used for CD8 naive, and one plate was used for CD8 memory. To increase sequencing depth and limit assay-specific biases, different laboratories used diverse techniques to prepare libraries and sequence TCR repertoires. Each donor's leukapheresis produced roughly between roughly 0.94 and 9.5 billion PBMCs. What the work shows at the level of the full study, not this receptor alone: Compared with non-shared clonotypes, clonotypes shared by all four sorted-subset donors had higher generation probabilities. Pairwise subsampling indicated that sequencing depth was expected to affect the degree of clonotype sharing among donors. Rarefaction of sorted-subset datasets indicated incomplete sequencing despite the large sequencing depth. When a few donors were compared, the shared fraction of clonotypes was about 5.2% for naive CD4, roughly 3.3% for naive CD8, more than 2% for memory CD4, and 0.3% to 0.5% for memory CD8. Naive subsets generally had larger estimated clonotype richness than memory subsets. The genetic and exposure-history diversity represented was limited by the small number of donors. Sampling was restricted to blood, and TCR repertoires in tissues likely differ from the TCR repertoires found in blood.

The donors were healthy, HIV-negative adults with no recently reported acute infections or vaccinations. Only Caucasian adults living in Nashville, Tennessee, USA were represented among the donors. Magnetic negative selection was used to enrich CD4+ T cells, after which naive cells were positively selected on CD45RA and the negative fraction became the memory subset. Blood was obtained by leukapheresis, after which PBMCs were separated by Ficoll-Histopaque density gradient centrifugation and cryopreserved in liquid nitrogen vapor phase. Analytical flow cytometry was used to check the purity and quantity of every magnetically sorted T cell population. Genomic DNA was isolated from each sorted fraction and quantified by UV absorbance on a Nanodrop 2000c. Via the germline V gene, CDR1 is SGHAT and CDR2 FQNNGV. Trimming removed 2 bases from V and 2 bases from J, leaving 16 bases between the germline ends. Reading from cysteine to phenylalanine, the CDR3 counts 16 amino acids. Only the CDR3 DNA is retained, 48 bases long and in frame from the first base.

On this clone itself: Which antigen it targets is not known. The record has no base qualities; no much larger clone is one base away.

Using the deep immunoSEQ assay, TCR CDR3 regions were amplified from genomic DNA by multiplex PCR. Genomic DNA extracted from each cell subset was distributed evenly over all wells of several immunoSEQ 96-well plates, and each plate served as one replicate. For sorted subsets, about 220 ng of genomic DNA, equivalent to 25,000 to 35,000 T cell genomes, went into each replicate PCR. Purified libraries were quantified with a Qubit 3.0 fluorometer, sized on a Bioanalyzer 2100, and re-quantified with the KAPA Library Quantification kit. Every immunoSEQ 96-well plate was sequenced on a dedicated single-read 150-cycle Illumina NextSeq 550 flow cell. The authors' pipeline ran thus. Because the immunoSEQ output held only junctional sequences and lacked quality scores, the filtering could not match the filtering applied to full-length reads. To assign V/J genes and CDR3, sequences were annotated using PyIR, a Python wrapper for IgBLAST v1.9, with IMGT germline references. Reads were removed for weak V/J assignments (E-value above 1e-6), missing CDR3, stop codons, out-of-frame junctions, or ambiguous translated residues. V3J clonotypes were defined as sequences sharing an identical inferred V gene, J gene, and CDR3 amino acid sequence. Percentage overlap between repertoires was computed as shared unique clonotypes divided by the size of the smaller repertoire. Richness of each repertoire was evaluated using RTK rarefaction, the Chao1 estimator, and Recon v2.1 estimates of unobserved clonotypes. Generation probabilities were computed with OLGA for all TCRbeta clonotypes obtained by the gDNA method from a few donors. TCRdb holds this immuneACCESS table with in-frame rearrangements only. Some clones are missing; in checked studies, unresolved V genes explain under half, and the rest has no known cause. The V and J calls and the clone size are those of that table, but D and trimming were determined from the DNA. This sample is represented by roughly 2.5 million clones; around nine tenths of them were singletons. The ten largest clones represent roughly 0.15% of the sample.

The rearrangement joined TRBV11-2 to TRBJ2-7; the D gene assignment is ambiguous. The TCR sequence derives from a young man in good health. Material for sequencing was naive CD4+ T cells sorted from blood. The sample's cell subset or site label, in plain terms: CD45RA+ positively selected. The CDR3 protein is CASSLRGGIITYEQYF. The nucleotide sequence is TGTGCCAGCAGCTTACGAGGCGGAATCATCACCTACGAGCAGTACTTC.